The next 30 T cell receptor beta chains were all read from a single sample in a study of shared clonotypes between healthy human individuals. Sequencing used immunoSEQ multiplex PCR; TCRdb keeps in-frame clones, though not all of them. The table includes around 700,000 clones, approximately 74% detected once. Sequences were obtained from memory CD4+ T cells sorted from blood. Subset of the sample: CD45RA-negative fraction. These receptors all stem from a woman aged 25 to 39 in good health.

This clone was counted once. The rearrangement joins TRBV30 to TRBJ2-1; 7 bases are shared with TRBD1. Losses at the gene ends were 0 bases for V and 4 bases for J; bases not matched to a gene: 6. CDR3 length: 15 amino acids. Germline V gives CDR1 GTSNPN, CDR2 SVGIG (reference sequence). CDR3: CAWSVGDSLYNEQFF. The CDR3 DNA reads TGTGCCTGGAGTGTAGGGGACAGTCTTTACAATGAGCAGTTCTTC.

This clone was counted a single time. V is TRBV27 and J is TRBJ1-1; D is uncertain. Germline V gene data show CDR1 as MNHEY and CDR2 as SMNVEV (reference sequence). The V end was cut by 5 bases, the J end by 7 bases, with 14 bases between. This CDR3 comprises 13 residues. The CDR3 spells CASSTDGYLEAFF. The CDR3 DNA sequence: TGTGCCAGCAGTACGGACGGATACCTTGAAGCTTTCTTT.

This rearrangement joins TRBV4-1 to TRBJ2-5; TRBD2 matches at 10 bases. J was trimmed by 5 bases and V by 3 bases; bases with no gene match: 6. From germline, CDR1 is MGHRA and CDR2 YSYEKL. The CDR3 totals 15 residues. The CDR3 region has the DNA TGCGCCAGCAGCCAGGGGACTAGCGTAAGGGAGACCCAGTACTTC. This encodes CASSQGTSVRETQYF.

The chain employs TRBV19 and TRBJ2-1; D is undetermined. Trimming cost V 3 bases and J 3 bases, with 12 bases left between them. Germline-derived CDR1 and CDR2 are LNHDA and SQIVND (reference sequence). The length of the CDR3 is 15 residues. The DNA for the CDR3 is TGTGCCAGTAGTATCTCGCGGAAGGGCTACAATGAGCAGTTCTTC. It specifies CASSISRKGYNEQFF.

V gene TRBV27 combines with J gene TRBJ1-2; 10 positions agree with TRBD1. This CDR3 is built from 18 residues. Germline assignment: CDR1 MNHEY and CDR2 SMNVEV (reference sequence). V trimming: 6 bases; J trimming: 4 bases; junction bases outside the gene matches: 17. CDR3 DNA: TGTGCCAGCAGACGACGCGGGACAGGGGAGGTGGGTTCCTATGGCTACACCTTC. Amino acid sequence: CASRRRGTGEVGSYGYTF.

The chain is built from TRBV28 and TRBJ1-3; the D is unclear. Germline loops: CDR1 MDHEN, CDR2 SYDVKM. The ends were cut back, 5 bases at V and 3 bases at J, with 8 bases in the middle. This CDR3 comprises 13 residues. Here the CDR3 reads CASSEPNGNTIYF. Written as DNA, the CDR3 is TGTGCCAGCAGTGAGCCCAATGGAAACACCATATATTTT. The full variable domain, its missing parts supplied by reference TRBV28 and TRBJ1-3, is DVKVTQSSRYLVKRTGEKVFLECVQDMDHENMFWYRQDPGLGLRLIYFSYDVKMKEKGDIPEGYSVSREKKERFSLILESASTNQTSMYLCASSEPNGNTIYFGEGSWLTVV.

The chain joins TRBV4-1 to TRBJ1-1; D might be TRBD1 (5 bases). Germline CDR1 is MGHRA and CDR2 is YSYEKL. The V gene lost 0 bases and the J gene lost 0 bases, with 17 bases spanning the gap. The CDR3 is made up of 18 amino acids. CDR3 region: CASSQDLGADTMNTEAFF. The CDR3 bases are TGCGCCAGCAGCCAAGATCTCGGGGCAGATACCATGAACACTGAAGCTTTCTTT.

The CDR3 bases are TGCGCCAGCAGCTTGGAGCCAGATACGCAGTATTTT. It codes for CASSLEPDTQYF. J is TRBJ2-3 and V is TRBV5-1; D call uncertain. The CDR3 has 12 amino acids. V lost 0 bases, J lost 4 bases, and 3 bases lay in between. CDR1 is SGHRS and CDR2 is YFSETQ in the germline V gene.

This rearrangement joins TRBV7-9 to TRBJ2-1; D is undetermined. In germline, CDR1 is SEHNR, CDR2 FQNEAQ (reference sequence). The CDR3 loop spans 9 amino acids. V lost 11 bases, J lost 5 bases, and 4 bases lay in between. The CDR3 coding sequence is TGTGCCGCGAACAATGAGCAGTTCTTC. Translated, it gives CAANNEQFF.

The chain is built from TRBV27 and TRBJ1-2; D uncertain. The CDR3 sequence is 14 residues long. V was shortened by 6 bases and J by 4 bases, with 15 bases between the two germline ends. Germline CDR1 reads MNHEY; CDR2 reads SMNVEV (reference sequence). CDR3 sequence reads: CASSPHRGVYGYTF. CDR3 coding DNA: TGTGCCAGCAGCCCCCACCGCGGGGTCTATGGCTACACCTTC.

V is TRBV10-3 and J is TRBJ2-1; TRBD2 aligns across 8 bases. Losses at the gene ends were 8 bases for V and 0 bases for J; bases not matched to a gene: 3. CDR3 length: 14 residues. CDR1 ENHRY and CDR2 SYGVKD come from the germline V gene. The CDR3 loop is CAISGTSSYNEQFF. The CDR3, as DNA: TGTGCCATCTCCGGGACTAGCTCCTACAATGAGCAGTTCTTC.

This clone was counted many times. The chain carries TRBV4-1 and TRBJ2-7; D is uncertain. This CDR3 region has 15 residues. V was clipped by 0 bases and J by 3 bases, with 12 bases between them. The germline V gene encodes CDR1 MGHRA and CDR2 YSYEKL. The CDR3 DNA reads as TGCGCCAGCAGCCAAGAAAGTGACCCACTCTACGAGCAGTACTTC. It yields the protein CASSQESDPLYEQYF.

This chain uses TRBV5-1 with TRBJ2-1, with 7 bases that match TRBD1. V was pared by 5 bases and J by 13 bases, with 12 bases of the junction left unmatched. The CDR3 is made up of 13 amino acids. The germline CDR1 and CDR2 sequences are SGHRS and YFSETQ. The CDR3 is CASSIPGGDNQFF. The CDR3 coding sequence is TGCGCCAGCAGTATCCCAGGGGGTGACAATCAGTTCTTC.

This chain uses TRBV28 with TRBJ2-1, with D possibly matching TRBD2 (6 bases). With 6 bases removed from V and 4 bases from J, the gap between germline ends came to 19 bases. Germline values: CDR1 MDHEN, CDR2 SYDVKM. The CDR3 extends over 16 amino acids. This CDR3 is CASRSSGTGTYNEQFF. In DNA form, the CDR3 reads TGTGCCAGCAGGTCCTCCGGGACTGGGACTTACAATGAGCAGTTCTTC.

In the case of this clone: Additional DNA sequences in this sample encode the identical CDR3. CDR3 bases: TGTGCCAGCAGCTTAGTCCCGCTAGCGGAAACCTACAATGAGCAGTTCTTC. Amino acid sequence: CASSLVPLAETYNEQFF. V and J are TRBV11-2 and TRBJ2-1; 7 bases agree with TRBD2. This CDR3 comprises 17 residues. Trimming at V came to 1 base and at J to 2 bases, leaving 8 bases not matched to a gene. Germline CDR1 SGHAT, CDR2 FQNNGV.

V and J are TRBV6-1 and TRBJ1-2; no firm D call. The CDR3 consists of 14 residues. The germline CDR1 and CDR2 sequences are MNHNS and SASEGT. Trimming pared 3 bases from V and 2 bases from J, leaving 10 bases between. CDR3: CASSDHTQNYGYTF. Here the CDR3 DNA reads TGTGCCAGCAGTGACCACACCCAGAACTATGGCTACACCTTC.

The chain couples TRBV28 to TRBJ2-1, with D possibly being TRBD1 or TRBD2 (6 bases each). The V end lost 5 bases, the J end lost 5 bases, and 13 bases lay between the germline ends. Per the germline V gene, CDR1 is MDHEN and CDR2 is SYDVKM. The CDR3 covers 14 residues. The CDR3 DNA reads as TGTGCCAGCAGTGCGGCGGGACATAACAATGAGCAGTTCTTC. This translates into CASSAAGHNNEQFF.

This clone has a single count. The chain carries TRBV10-2 and TRBJ2-2, with TRBD1 matching 7 bases. The V gene end was trimmed by 1 base and the J gene end by 2 bases; junction bases not matched to a gene: 4. The germline gives CDR1 WSHSY, CDR2 SAAADI. CDR3 length: 16 residues. The CDR3 DNA sequence: TGCGCCAGCAGTGAGTTGGGGACAGCTAACACCGGGGAGCTGTTTTTT. Residues: CASSELGTANTGELFF.

The rearrangement links TRBV19 to TRBJ2-1; D may be TRBD1 (6 bases). Trimming pared 3 bases from V and 13 bases from J, leaving 16 bases between. CDR3 size: 13 residues. Germline CDR1 reads LNHDA; CDR2 reads SQIVND (reference sequence). As DNA, the CDR3 is TGTGCCAGTAGTATTAAAGACAGGTCGTCTCAGTTCTTC. It specifies CASSIKDRSSQFF. The full variable domain, with the rest looked up from reference TRBV19 and TRBJ2-1, is DGGITQSPKYLFRKEGQNVTLSCEQNLNHDAMYWYRQDPGQGLRLIYYSQIVNDFQKGDIAEGYSVSREKKESFPLTVTSAQKNPTAFYLCASSIKDRSSQFFGPGTRLTVL.

As for this clone: The sample has other DNA sequences that encode this CDR3 too. Here the CDR3 reads CASSVGTGASTDTQYF. The CDR3 coding sequence is TGTGCCAGCAGCGTAGGGACAGGGGCTAGCACAGATACGCAGTATTTT. The chain is built from TRBV9 and TRBJ2-3; 9 bases align to TRBD1. CDR1 is SGDLS, CDR2 YYNGEE, per germline. V dropped 0 bases and J dropped 0; count of bases not matched to a gene: 2. This CDR3 spans 16 amino acids.

This clone was found once. The J gene is TRBJ2-7, the V gene TRBV20-1, with 7 bases that match TRBD2. This CDR3 comprises 11 residues. Germline loops: CDR1 DFQATT, CDR2 SNEGSKA (reference sequence). V was clipped by 7 bases and J by 0 bases; unmatched bases: 0. The CDR3 protein is CSGTSSYEQYF. CDR3 nucleotides: TGCAGTGGGACTAGCTCCTACGAGCAGTACTTC.

The chain has TRBV7-6 and TRBJ2-5, with D unclear. The CDR3 is made up of 13 amino acids. V dropped 5 bases and J dropped 5 bases, with 12 bases sitting between them. Germline V gene sequence: CDR1 SGHVS, CDR2 FNYEAQ. CDR3 sequence reads: CASSRGPEETQYF. DNA for the CDR3: TGTGCCAGCAGCCGCGGCCCTGAGGAGACCCAGTACTTC.

The chain carries TRBV5-6 and TRBJ1-5, with D uncertain. This CDR3 comprises 13 residues. Germline assignment: CDR1 SGHDT and CDR2 YYEEEE. V was trimmed by 0 bases and J by 6 bases, leaving 7 bases between them. The CDR3: CASSLGGGQPQHF. Written as DNA, the CDR3 is TGTGCCAGCAGCTTGGGGGGAGGTCAGCCCCAGCATTTT.

This chain links TRBV21-1 with TRBJ2-7; the table's D call of TRBD2 was not tested on the DNA. TRBV21-1 is deemed a pseudogene. The CDR3 covers 13 residues. This CDR3 reads CASSKVISYEQYF. The DNA for the CDR3 is TGTGCCAGCAGCAAAGTAATTAGTTACGAGCAGTACTTC.

This chain uses TRBV4-2 with TRBJ1-4; D might be TRBD1 (5 bases). Trimming took 4 bases from V and 8 from J, leaving 20 bases between them. Germline-derived CDR1 and CDR2 are LGHNA and YNFKEQ. The CDR3 is 16 amino acids. The CDR3 nucleotides read TGTGCCAGCAGCCGTGGGACCGGATTGGGGAGAGAAAAACTGTTTTTT. The encoded protein is CASSRGTGLGREKLFF.

The chain combines TRBV10-1 with TRBJ2-3; D assignment may be TRBD1 or TRBD2 (5 bases each). Germline V CDR1 and CDR2: WNHNN, SYGVQD (reference sequence). With 10 bases removed from V and 4 bases from J, the gap between germline ends came to 15 bases. CDR3 length equals 13 residues. As DNA, the CDR3 is TGCGCCACTAATAGGGGACCAGCAGATACGCAGTATTTT. As protein: CATNRGPADTQYF.

The table lists this clone with a count of one. The same CDR3 is also encoded by other DNA sequences in this sample. In DNA form, the CDR3 reads TGTGCCAGCAGCCAACAGGGTGGCACAGATACGCAGTATTTT. Translating it yields CASSQQGGTDTQYF. The V and J genes are TRBV7-7 and TRBJ2-3; TRBD1 might be the D (6 bases). Trimming left V 5 bases short and J 1 base short, with 10 bases between. The germline CDR1 and CDR2 sequences are SSHAT and FNYEAQ (reference sequence). The CDR3 covers 14 residues.

The rearrangement joins TRBV28 to TRBJ2-2; D tentatively fits TRBD1 or TRBD2 (5 bases each). The CDR3 runs 17 residues. Germline CDR1 MDHEN, CDR2 SYDVKM. V lost 5 bases to trimming and J lost 0 bases, with 16 bases between them. The CDR3 spells CASSPPGHSTNTGELFF. In DNA form, the CDR3 reads TGTGCCAGCAGTCCGCCGGGGCATTCTACGAACACCGGGGAGCTGTTTTTT.

This clone was seen a few times. This chain links TRBV11-2 with TRBJ2-5, with 8 positions matching TRBD1. With 7 bases clipped from V and 5 bases from J, the junction kept 9 bases outside the gene matches. Germline V CDR1 and CDR2: SGHAT, FQNNGV. CDR3 length: 14 residues. CDR3: CASTTGQGYETQYF. The CDR3 coding sequence is TGTGCCAGCACAACCGGACAGGGTTACGAGACCCAGTACTTC.

The genes are TRBV7-6 and TRBJ2-7; 9 bases map to TRBD1. This CDR3 spans 15 amino acids. V lost 5 bases, J lost 4 bases, and 9 bases stayed unmatched. Per the germline V gene, CDR1 is SGHVS and CDR2 is FNYEAQ. CDR3 in amino acids: CASSVGTGNRYEQYF. CDR3 bases: TGTGCCAGCAGCGTAGGGACAGGGAATAGGTACGAGCAGTACTTC.